Listed here are 26 T cell receptor beta chains from one sample, sequenced in a study of blood T cell repertoires in COVID-19. Method: immunoSEQ multiplex PCR; TCRdb's copy keeps in-frame clones and lacks some. The data contain around 100,000 clones, roughly 90% of them singletons. Sequencing was performed on peripheral blood. These receptors were collected from a woman in her fifties or sixties with acute or convalescent COVID-19.

The chain's CDR3 is CASSLFGRGTNQPQHF. CDR3 nucleotide sequence: TGTGCCAGCTCACTTTTTGGCCGGGGGACCAATCAGCCCCAGCATTTT. The chain uses TRBV18 and TRBJ1-5; possible D gene TRBD1, 5 bases. CDR3 length: 16 residues. V shed 4 bases and J shed 3 bases, with 16 bases lying between them. From germline, CDR1 is KGHSH and CDR2 LQKENI.

V is TRBV7-8 and J is TRBJ1-1; 8 nucleotides agree with TRBD1. The J segment lost 1 base and the V segment lost 4 bases, leaving 5 bases of the junction unmatched. Germline CDR1 and CDR2: SGHVS and FQNEAQ. The length of the CDR3 is 15 residues. The chain's CDR3 is CASSSRQGRNTEAFF. Here the CDR3 DNA reads TGTGCCAGCAGCTCCCGACAGGGGAGGAACACTGAAGCTTTCTTT.

V usage is TRBV9 and J usage is TRBJ2-7, with TRBD1 matching 7 bases. Losses at the gene ends were 0 bases for V and 0 bases for J; bases not matched to a gene: 3. Germline assignment: CDR1 SGDLS and CDR2 YYNGEE. The CDR3 is 15 amino acids. The CDR3 is CASSVGTGPSYEQYF. In DNA, the CDR3 is TGTGCCAGCAGCGTAGGGACAGGACCCTCCTACGAGCAGTACTTC.

V is TRBV7-3 and J is TRBJ1-2, with D perhaps TRBD1 (5 bases). Germline V lookup: CDR1 SGHTA, CDR2 FQGTGA. Trimming took off 5 bases at V and 3 bases at J, with 10 bases between the two ends. The length of the CDR3 is 13 residues. CDR3 sequence (DNA): TGTGCCAGCAGCCTAGGGGCTGACTATGGCTACACCTTC. The encoded protein is CASSLGADYGYTF.

The chain carries TRBV5-1 and TRBJ2-2, with 7 bases lining up with TRBD1. With V trimmed by 4 bases and J by 1 base, 4 bases remained unmatched. Germline V lookup: CDR1 SGHRS, CDR2 YFSETQ. The CDR3 contains 15 residues. The CDR3 DNA is TGCGCCAGCAGCGGACGGACAGGGAACACCGGGGAGCTGTTTTTT. Its translation is CASSGRTGNTGELFF.

V usage is TRBV27 and J usage is TRBJ1-6, with D hard to call. V was pared by 4 bases and J by 6 bases, with 16 bases between. Germline assignment: CDR1 MNHEY and CDR2 SMNVEV (reference sequence). The CDR3 is made up of 16 amino acids. The CDR3 loop reads CASSSPPPGINSPLHF. CDR3 bases: TGTGCCAGCAGTTCCCCACCCCCGGGGATTAATTCACCCCTCCACTTT.

The genes are TRBV27 and TRBJ2-3; no firm D call. The CDR3 is made up of 15 amino acids. V lost 10 bases and J 4 bases, leaving 21 bases between the germline ends. Germline-derived CDR1 and CDR2 are MNHEY and SMNVEV (reference sequence). CDR3 DNA: TGTGCCACGATAAAAAGAGCCGGAGTCGCAGATACGCAGTATTTT. Protein: CATIKRAGVADTQYF.

The chain links TRBV5-1 to TRBJ2-3; 10 bases agree with TRBD1. The CDR3 length is 15 residues. With V trimmed by 4 bases and J by 2 bases, 4 bases remained unmatched. Germline V CDR1 and CDR2: SGHRS, YFSETQ. The CDR3 sequence is CASSPGQGSTDTQYF. DNA of the CDR3: TGCGCCAGCAGCCCGGGACAGGGGTCCACAGATACGCAGTATTTT. Drawing the rest from reference TRBV5-1 and TRBJ2-3, the complete variable domain is KAGVTQTPRYLIKTRGQQVTLSCSPISGHRSVSWYQQTPGQGLQFLFEYFSETQRNKGNFPGRFSGRQFSNSRSEMNVSTLELGDSALYLCASSPGQGSTDTQYFGPGTRLTVL.

The gene calls are TRBV2 and TRBJ1-4; perhaps TRBD1 as D (6 bases). CDR1 SNHLY and CDR2 FYNNEI come from the germline V gene. This CDR3 comprises 16 residues. With 4 bases removed from V and 0 bases from J, the gap between germline ends came to 12 bases. CDR3 loop: CASSGITGSTNEKLFF. The CDR3 DNA is TGTGCCAGCAGTGGTATAACAGGGTCAACTAATGAAAAACTGTTTTTT.

This clone was counted only a few times. The sample has other DNA sequences that encode this CDR3 too. This rearrangement joins TRBV11-3 to TRBJ1-3; 10 nucleotides align to TRBD1. J was trimmed by 2 bases and V by 8 bases; bases with no gene match: 6. CDR1 is SGHNT, CDR2 YENEEA, per germline. The CDR3 covers 15 residues. This CDR3 reads CASSPGQGPGNTIYF. CDR3 nucleotides: TGTGCCAGCTCCCCGGGACAGGGGCCTGGAAACACCATATATTTT.

This chain links TRBV9 with TRBJ1-1; the match to TRBD1 covers 8 bases. CDR1 and CDR2 from the germline V gene are SGDLS and YYNGEE. The junction had 9 bases not matched to a gene; V was cut back by 4 bases and J by 1 base. The CDR3 runs to 16 residues. CDR3: CASSSSQGAWNTEAFF. The CDR3 DNA sequence: TGTGCCAGCAGCTCCAGTCAGGGGGCTTGGAACACTGAAGCTTTCTTT.

This clone was counted a few times. Here the CDR3 DNA reads TGTGCCAGCAGCACAAACGACAGGGGGTATAATTCACCCCTCCACTTT. Amino acids: CASSTNDRGYNSPLHF. The chain is built from TRBV27 and TRBJ1-6; 9 bases agree with TRBD1. CDR1 is MNHEY, CDR2 SMNVEV, per germline (reference sequence). J lost 4 bases, V lost 6 bases, and 7 bases had no gene match. The CDR3 length is 16 residues.

This sequence joins TRBV10-3 and TRBJ2-1; 7 nucleotides line up with TRBD1. The CDR3 has 12 residues. J gave up 8 bases and V 8 bases, and 6 bases lay outside the gene matches. Germline V gives CDR1 ENHRY, CDR2 SYGVKD. This chain's CDR3 is CAIGGQTYEQFF. The DNA for the CDR3 is TGTGCCATCGGGGGACAGACCTATGAGCAGTTCTTC.

The V call is TRBV19, the J call TRBJ1-1, with TRBD1 as a possible D gene (5 bases). Looked up from germline, CDR1 is LNHDA and CDR2 is SQIVND (reference sequence). V was shortened by 5 bases and J by 7 bases, with 17 bases between the two germline ends. The CDR3 runs to 14 residues. The CDR3 protein is CASSQVAGPNEAFF. For the CDR3, the DNA is TGTGCCAGTAGTCAGGTGGCAGGGCCCAATGAAGCTTTCTTT.

J is TRBJ1-4 and V is TRBV2; 10 nucleotides align to TRBD1. Germline values: CDR1 SNHLY, CDR2 FYNNEI. Trimming took 6 bases from V and 7 from J; bases not matched to a gene: 5. This CDR3 region has 14 residues. The CDR3 nucleotides are TGTGCCAGCAGCGGGACAGGGGAAGGTGAAAAACTGTTTTTT. It is translated as CASSGTGEGEKLFF.

The chain employs TRBV11-2 and TRBJ2-7; D is unclear. Germline V gene lookup returns CDR1 SGHAT and CDR2 FQNNGV. The CDR3 extends over 14 amino acids. The V end was cut by 1 base, the J end by 0 bases, with 7 bases between. For the CDR3, the DNA is TGTGCCAGCAGCTTAGGGCAGGCCTCCTACGAGCAGTACGTC. Translation: CASSLGQASYEQYV.

The chain has TRBV5-1 and TRBJ2-3; 8 positions agree with TRBD1. CDR3 length equals 15 residues. Germline CDR1 and CDR2: SGHRS and YFSETQ. V shed 4 bases, J shed 0 bases, and the junction held 4 bases outside the gene matches. The CDR3: CASSLNRGSTDTQYF. CDR3 nucleotides: TGCGCCAGCAGCCTTAACAGGGGGAGCACAGATACGCAGTATTTT.

The chain joins TRBV5-1 to TRBJ1-1, with D tentatively TRBD1 (5 bases). The CDR3 covers 16 residues. In germline, CDR1 is SGHRS, CDR2 YFSETQ. Trimming pared 0 bases from V and 1 base from J, leaving 13 bases between. The CDR3, as DNA: TGCGCCAGCAGCTTGGCCATGGGGGGTAGGAACACTGAAGCTTTCTTT. This codes for CASSLAMGGRNTEAFF.

The V and J genes are TRBV5-1 and TRBJ2-1; 11 nucleotides match TRBD2. CDR3 size: 12 residues. J gave up 8 bases and V 5 bases, and 0 bases lay outside the gene matches. Germline V gene data show CDR1 as SGHRS and CDR2 as YFSETQ. CDR3 in amino acids: CASRTSGDEQFF. The CDR3 region has the DNA TGCGCCAGCAGGACTAGCGGGGATGAGCAGTTCTTC.

The chain recombines TRBV27 with TRBJ1-5; no firm D call. V was shortened by 8 bases and J by 0 bases, with 11 bases between the two germline ends. CDR1 and CDR2 (germline): MNHEY, SMNVEV (reference sequence). This CDR3 region has 14 residues. CDR3 region: CASGPQYSNQPQHF. The CDR3 DNA reads TGTGCCAGCGGCCCTCAGTATAGCAATCAGCCCCAGCATTTT.

The chain carries TRBV6-1 and TRBJ1-2, with 8 bases matching TRBD1. Germline loops: CDR1 MNHNS, CDR2 SASEGT. Trimming at V came to 3 bases and at J to 0 bases, leaving 3 bases not matched to a gene. This CDR3 is 15 amino acids long. DNA for the CDR3: TGTGCCAGCAGTGACCAGGGGGCGCCTAACTATGGCTACACCTTC. Translation gives CASSDQGAPNYGYTF.

The chain couples TRBV7-3 to TRBJ2-3, with D hard to call. The CDR3 is 15 amino acids. V shed 0 bases and J shed 2 bases, with 9 bases lying between them. Germline CDR1 and CDR2: SGHTA and FQGTGA. The CDR3 coding sequence is TGTGCCAGCAGCTTAACGGGCCAACCCACAGATACGCAGTATTTT. Its translation: CASSLTGQPTDTQYF.

The chain employs TRBV19 and TRBJ1-2; 10 nucleotides line up with TRBD1. CDR1 is LNHDA and CDR2 is SQIVND in the germline V gene (reference sequence). Trimming took 4 bases from V and 8 from J; bases not matched to a gene: 10. The CDR3 extends over 15 amino acids. The CDR3 region has the DNA TGTGCCAGTAGTACAGGGACAGGGGTTGTGTGGGGCTACACCTTC. It is translated as CASSTGTGVVWGYTF. The entire variable domain, with the rest obtained from reference TRBV19 and TRBJ1-2, is as follows: DGGITQSPKYLFRKEGQNVTLSCEQNLNHDAMYWYRQDPGQGLRLIYYSQIVNDFQKGDIAEGYSVSREKKESFPLTVTSAQKNPTAFYLCASSTGTGVVWGYTFGSGTRLTVV.

This chain links TRBV29-1 with TRBJ1-2, with 7 bases aligning to TRBD1. This CDR3 has 17 residues. Germline trimming cut 2 bases from V and 0 bases from J; bases unmatched to any gene: 12. Germline CDR1 is SQVTM and CDR2 is ANQGSEA. The chain's CDR3 is CSVERWDSSTTNYGYTF. CDR3 sequence (DNA): TGCAGCGTTGAAAGGTGGGACAGCTCCACGACTAACTATGGCTACACCTTC.

This rearrangement joins TRBV7-2 to TRBJ2-1; D uncertain. This CDR3 comprises 14 residues. Per germline, CDR1 SGHTA and CDR2 FQGNSA. V was shortened by 6 bases and J by 12 bases, with 21 bases between the two germline ends. Here the CDR3 reads CASSPDLGRVLQFF. As DNA, the CDR3 is TGTGCCAGCAGTCCCGACTTGGGTCGGGTTTTGCAGTTCTTC.

This chain connects TRBV14 to TRBJ2-3; D possibly corresponds to TRBD2 (5 bases). This CDR3 has 10 residues. The V end lost 8 bases, the J end lost 5 bases, and 5 bases lay between the germline ends. CDR1 is SGHDN and CDR2 is FVKESK in the germline V gene. The CDR3: CASGGDTQYF. CDR3 sequence (DNA): TGTGCCAGCGGAGGAGATACGCAGTATTTT.